The 9 T cell receptor beta chains listed next were all sequenced from one sample in a study of blood T cell repertoires in COVID-19. Sequencing was performed with immunoSEQ multiplex PCR; in TCRdb, only in-frame clones are kept and a portion is missing. Of under 300,000 clones listed, 92% are singletons. The sequenced material came from peripheral blood. The origin of the receptors is a man aged 25-45 years with COVID-19, enrolled during active disease.

This clone has only one observation. The chain has TRBV7-3 and TRBJ2-1, with TRBD1 identical over 7 bases. Trimming cost V 2 bases and J 6 bases; bases outside gene matches: 7. The CDR3 is 15 amino acids. Germline lookup yields CDR1 SGHTA and CDR2 FQGTGA. CDR3 DNA: TGTGCCAGCAGCTTACAGACAGGGAACTTCAATGAGCAGTTCTTC. Protein: CASSLQTGNFNEQFF.

The rearrangement joins TRBV11-2 to TRBJ1-1, with a tentative D call TRBD1 (5 bases). The CDR3 covers 14 residues. The germline V gene has CDR1 SGHAT and CDR2 FQNNGV. The V and J ends lost 1 base and 6 bases respectively, with 12 bases between them. The CDR3: CASSLAQGMAEAFF. As DNA, the CDR3 is TGTGCCAGCAGCTTAGCTCAGGGAATGGCTGAAGCTTTCTTT.

This sequence joins TRBV2 and TRBJ2-5, with 7 positions matching TRBD1. Trimming removed 3 bases from V and 7 bases from J; junction bases left unmatched: 5. Germline lookup yields CDR1 SNHLY and CDR2 FYNNEI. CDR3 length: 13 residues. CDR3 bases: TGTGCCAGCAGTGACAGGGGGATTGTGACCCAGTACTTC. This sequence encodes CASSDRGIVTQYF.

The CDR3 DNA follows: TGTGCCAGCAGCGTAGGGACTAGCGGTTCCTACGAGCAGTACTTC. This encodes CASSVGTSGSYEQYF. The chain couples TRBV9 to TRBJ2-7, with 10 bases identical to TRBD2. The V segment lost 0 bases and the J segment 1 base; nucleotides outside the gene matches: 1. Per germline, CDR1 SGDLS and CDR2 YYNGEE. This CDR3 is 15 amino acids long.

V gene TRBV6-6 combines with J gene TRBJ1-6, with D maybe TRBD1 (6 bases). V lost 2 bases to trimming and J lost 7 bases, with 12 bases between them. Per germline, CDR1 MNHNY and CDR2 SVGAGI (reference sequence). This CDR3 contains 15 residues. Here the CDR3 reads CASSYLQGHNSPLHF. Here the CDR3 DNA reads TGTGCCAGCAGTTACCTCCAGGGACACAATTCACCCCTCCACTTT.

This chain connects TRBV5-1 to TRBJ1-1; no clear D. The germline V gene encodes CDR1 SGHRS and CDR2 YFSETQ. The CDR3 covers 13 residues. The ends were cut back, 4 bases at V and 0 bases at J, with 7 bases in the middle. The CDR3 spells CASSPFVNTEAFF. The CDR3 DNA is TGCGCCAGCAGCCCGTTCGTGAACACTGAAGCTTTCTTT. The whole variable domain, filled in from reference TRBV5-1 and TRBJ1-1, reads KAGVTQTPRYLIKTRGQQVTLSCSPISGHRSVSWYQQTPGQGLQFLFEYFSETQRNKGNFPGRFSGRQFSNSRSEMNVSTLELGDSALYLCASSPFVNTEAFFGQGTRLTVV.

The DNA of the CDR3 is TGTGCCAGCAGCTTAGATCGAAGACTAGCGGGGGGCATTTACAATGAGCAGTTCTTC. Translation gives CASSLDRRLAGGIYNEQFF. This chain joins TRBV11-2 and TRBJ2-1; TRBD2 agrees at 13 bases. Germline loops: CDR1 SGHAT, CDR2 FQNNGV. There are 19 residues in the CDR3. Trimming removed 0 bases from V and 4 bases from J; junction bases left unmatched: 9.

The chain carries TRBV5-4 and TRBJ2-7; TRBD2 agrees at 7 bases. The trim removed 3 bases at V and 2 bases at J, leaving 5 bases unmatched. Germline lookup yields CDR1 SGHNT and CDR2 YYREEE (reference sequence). CDR3 size: 14 residues. The CDR3 region is CASSSGGKPYEQYF. The DNA of the CDR3 is TGTGCCAGCAGCTCCGGGGGGAAACCCTACGAGCAGTACTTC.

The chain carries TRBV12-3 or TRBV12-4 and TRBJ2-7; D perhaps matches TRBD2 (5 bases). CDR3 length equals 13 residues. V was trimmed by 7 bases and J by 1 base, leaving 11 bases between them. As DNA, the CDR3 is TGTGCCAGCACTATGAGGGATTCCTACGAGCAGTACTTC. Protein sequence: CASTMRDSYEQYF.